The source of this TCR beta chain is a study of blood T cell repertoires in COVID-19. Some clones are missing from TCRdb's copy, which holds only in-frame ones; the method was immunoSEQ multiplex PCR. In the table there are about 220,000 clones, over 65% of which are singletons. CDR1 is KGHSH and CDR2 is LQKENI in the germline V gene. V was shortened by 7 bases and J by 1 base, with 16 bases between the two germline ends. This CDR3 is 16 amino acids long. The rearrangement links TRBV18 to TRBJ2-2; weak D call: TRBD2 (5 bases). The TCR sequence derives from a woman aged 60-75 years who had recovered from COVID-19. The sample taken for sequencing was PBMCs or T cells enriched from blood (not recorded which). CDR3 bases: TGTGCCAGCTTCGGGAACGAAGGGCGGAACACCGGGGAGCTGTTTTTT. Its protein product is CASFGNEGRNTGELFF.